The clone carrying this T cell receptor beta chain showed up just once. This sample is part of a study of cytomegalovirus exposure and HLA in healthy donors. The table came from immunoSEQ multiplex PCR; TCRdb's copy has only in-frame clones and leaves some out. The sample includes around 230,000 clones, approximately 84% of them seen just once. Germline values: CDR1 MNHEY, CDR2 SMNVEV (reference sequence). This CDR3 region has 12 residues. V gave up 8 bases and J gave up 4 bases; unmatched junction bases: 2. The TCR sequence derives from a woman aged 30 to 39 in good health and CMV-seropositive. The chain combines TRBV27 with TRBJ1-5; 7 bases are shared with TRBD1. Sequencing used PBMCs. CDR3: CASGDRNQPQHF. CDR3 DNA: TGTGCCAGCGGGGACAGAAATCAGCCCCAGCATTTT.